The clone carrying this TCR beta chain was recorded many times. The antigen remains undetermined. TCRdb itself ran the reads through MiXCR, one entry per CDR3 protein. Of over 90,000 distinct CDR3 sequences in the sample, more than 15% are singletons; the top ten hold more than 7%. CDR3 size: 14 residues. V lost 1 base to trimming and J lost 6 bases, with 12 bases between them. From germline, CDR1 is LGHNA and CDR2 YNFKEQ. This sample was included in a study of T cell repertoires in cytomegalovirus infection. Findings and limits, study-wide: CMV-specific TCR beta clonotypes restricted by HLA-C dominated the ex vivo response.

Sequences were obtained from PBMCs. The source of this sequence is a human donor in good health (CMV status not recorded). Some clones in this sample may be carry-over from other donors' samples. The chain uses TRBV4-2 and TRBJ1-1, with unresolved D. DNA of the CDR3: TGTGCCAGCAGCCAAGGTCGGGTATTCCCTGAAGCTTTCTTT. Translating gives CASSQGRVFPEAFF.